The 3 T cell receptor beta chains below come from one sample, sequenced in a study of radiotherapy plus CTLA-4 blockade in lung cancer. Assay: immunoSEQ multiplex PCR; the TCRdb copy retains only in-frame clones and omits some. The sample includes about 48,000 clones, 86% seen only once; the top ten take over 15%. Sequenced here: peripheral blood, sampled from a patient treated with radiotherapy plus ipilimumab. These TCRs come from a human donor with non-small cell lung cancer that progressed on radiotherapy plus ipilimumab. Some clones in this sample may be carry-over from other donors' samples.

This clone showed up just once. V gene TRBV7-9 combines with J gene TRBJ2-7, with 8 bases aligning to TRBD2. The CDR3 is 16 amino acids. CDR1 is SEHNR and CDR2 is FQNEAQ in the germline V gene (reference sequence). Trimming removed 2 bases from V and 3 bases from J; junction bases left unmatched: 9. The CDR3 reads CASSLTGGRRVYEQYF. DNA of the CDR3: TGTGCCAGCAGCTTAACGGGAGGGCGGAGGGTCTACGAGCAGTACTTC.

For the CDR3, the DNA is TGTGCCAGTAGTATAGAGGACAGGGGTTACGAGCAGTACTTC. Residues: CASSIEDRGYEQYF. The chain uses TRBV19 and TRBJ2-7; 9 bases align to TRBD1. The length of the CDR3 is 14 residues. Per the germline V gene, CDR1 is LNHDA and CDR2 is SQIVND (reference sequence). V shed 0 bases and J 4 bases; nucleotides not matched to a gene: 1.

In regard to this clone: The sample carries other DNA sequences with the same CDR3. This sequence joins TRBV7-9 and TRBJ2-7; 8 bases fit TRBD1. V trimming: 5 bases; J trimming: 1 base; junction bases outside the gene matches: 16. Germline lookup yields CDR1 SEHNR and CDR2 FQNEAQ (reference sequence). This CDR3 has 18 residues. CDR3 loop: CASSGRTGSFVGSYEQYF. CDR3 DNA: TGTGCCAGCAGCGGACGGACAGGGAGTTTCGTGGGGTCCTACGAGCAGTACTTC.